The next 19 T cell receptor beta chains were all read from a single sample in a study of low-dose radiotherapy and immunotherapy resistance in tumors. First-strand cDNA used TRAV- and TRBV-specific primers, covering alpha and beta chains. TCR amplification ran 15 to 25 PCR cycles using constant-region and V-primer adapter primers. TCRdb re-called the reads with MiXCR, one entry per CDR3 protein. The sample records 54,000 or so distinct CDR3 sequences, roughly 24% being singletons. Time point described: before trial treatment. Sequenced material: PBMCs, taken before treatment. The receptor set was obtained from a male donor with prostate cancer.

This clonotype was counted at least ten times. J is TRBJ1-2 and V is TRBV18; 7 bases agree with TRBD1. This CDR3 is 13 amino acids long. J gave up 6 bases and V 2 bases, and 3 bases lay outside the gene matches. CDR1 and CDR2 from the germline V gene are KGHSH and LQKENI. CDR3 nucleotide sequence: TGTGCCAGCTCACCAAAAACAGGGGATGGCTACACCTTC. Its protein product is CASSPKTGDGYTF.

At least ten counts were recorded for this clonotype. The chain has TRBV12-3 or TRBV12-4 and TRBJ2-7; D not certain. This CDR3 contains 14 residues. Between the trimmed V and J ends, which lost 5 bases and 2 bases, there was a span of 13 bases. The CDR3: CASSIRRTAYEQYF. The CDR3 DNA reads TGTGCCAGCAGTATTCGCAGGACGGCCTACGAGCAGTACTTC.

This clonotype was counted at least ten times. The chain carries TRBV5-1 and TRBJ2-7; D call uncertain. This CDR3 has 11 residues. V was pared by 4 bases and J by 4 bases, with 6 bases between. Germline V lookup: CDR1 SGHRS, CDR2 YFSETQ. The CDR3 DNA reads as TGCGCCAGCAGCCTGAATTACGAGCAGTACTTC. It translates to CASSLNYEQYF.

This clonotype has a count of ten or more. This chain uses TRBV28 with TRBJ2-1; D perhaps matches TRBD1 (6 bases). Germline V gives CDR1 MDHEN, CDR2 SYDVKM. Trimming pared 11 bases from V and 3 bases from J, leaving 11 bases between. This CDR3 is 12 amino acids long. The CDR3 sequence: CASRGSYNEQFF. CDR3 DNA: TGTGCCTCCAGGGGAAGCTACAATGAGCAGTTCTTC.

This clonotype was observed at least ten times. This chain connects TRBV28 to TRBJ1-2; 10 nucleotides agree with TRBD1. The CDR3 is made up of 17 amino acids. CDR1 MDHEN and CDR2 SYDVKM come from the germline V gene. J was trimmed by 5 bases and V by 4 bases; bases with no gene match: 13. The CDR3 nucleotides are TGTGCCAGCAGTTCTCCCGGGACAGGGGTAGGGGTTTATGGCTACACCTTC. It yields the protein CASSSPGTGVGVYGYTF.

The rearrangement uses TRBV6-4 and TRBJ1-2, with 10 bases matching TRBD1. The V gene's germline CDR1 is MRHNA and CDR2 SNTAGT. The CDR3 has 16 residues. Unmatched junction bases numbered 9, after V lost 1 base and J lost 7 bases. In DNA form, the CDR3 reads TGTGCCAGCAGTGACTGGGGAGGGACAGGGGATCTTGGCTACACCTTC. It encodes CASSDWGGTGDLGYTF.

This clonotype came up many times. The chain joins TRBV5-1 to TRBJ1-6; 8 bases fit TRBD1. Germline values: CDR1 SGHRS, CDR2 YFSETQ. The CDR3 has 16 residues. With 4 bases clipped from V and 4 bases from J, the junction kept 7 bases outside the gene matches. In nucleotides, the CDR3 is TGCGCCAGCAGCCAAGGGGGACAGGCGTATAATTCACCCCTCCACTTT. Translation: CASSQGGQAYNSPLHF.

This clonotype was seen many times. As DNA, the CDR3 is TGTGCCAGCAGTGAAAATCCCGACTCGAGGTACAATGAGCAGTTCTTC. It encodes CASSENPDSRYNEQFF. The chain is built from TRBV2 and TRBJ2-1; D not resolved. The germline V gene has CDR1 SNHLY and CDR2 FYNNEI. The ends were cut back, 2 bases at V and 4 bases at J, with 15 bases in the middle. This CDR3 spans 16 amino acids.

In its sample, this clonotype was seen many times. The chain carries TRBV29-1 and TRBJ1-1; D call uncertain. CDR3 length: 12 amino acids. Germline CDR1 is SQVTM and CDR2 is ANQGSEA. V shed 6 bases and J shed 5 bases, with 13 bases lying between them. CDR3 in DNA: TGCAGCGTGGTGACCGGGGTAACTGAAGCTTTCTTT. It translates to CSVVTGVTEAFF.

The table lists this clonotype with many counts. As DNA, the CDR3 is TGTGCCAGCTCACCAGGACTGGATAGCAATCAGCCCCAGCATTTT. Translation: CASSPGLDSNQPQHF. The chain combines TRBV18 with TRBJ1-5; D gene unclear. The ends were cut back, 2 bases at V and 0 bases at J, with 8 bases in the middle. The germline V gene has CDR1 KGHSH and CDR2 LQKENI. This CDR3 is built from 15 residues. Combining the CDR3 with reference TRBV18 and TRBJ1-5 gives the whole variable domain NAGVMQNPRHLVRRRGQEARLRCSPMKGHSHVYWYRQLPEEGLKFMVYLQKENIIDESGMPKERFSAEFPKEGPSILRIQQVVRGDSAAYFCASSPGLDSNQPQHFGDGTRLSIL.

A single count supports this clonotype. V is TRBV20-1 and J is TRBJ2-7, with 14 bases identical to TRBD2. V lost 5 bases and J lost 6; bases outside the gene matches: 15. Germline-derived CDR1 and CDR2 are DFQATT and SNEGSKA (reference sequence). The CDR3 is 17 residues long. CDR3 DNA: TGCAGTGCTTTAGGACTAGCGGGAGGTTGGGGTATTAGCGAGCAGTACTTC. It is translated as CSALGLAGGWGISEQYF.

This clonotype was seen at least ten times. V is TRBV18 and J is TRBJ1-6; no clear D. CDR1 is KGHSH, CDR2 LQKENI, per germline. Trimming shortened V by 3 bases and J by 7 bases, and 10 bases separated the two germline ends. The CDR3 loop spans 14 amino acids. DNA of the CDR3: TGTGCCAGCTCACCTAGCATGGGGAATTCACCCCTCCACTTT. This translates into CASSPSMGNSPLHF.

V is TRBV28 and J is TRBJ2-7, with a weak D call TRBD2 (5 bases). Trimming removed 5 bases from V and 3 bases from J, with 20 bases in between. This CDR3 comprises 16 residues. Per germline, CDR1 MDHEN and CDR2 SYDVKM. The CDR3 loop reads CASSPAPWTFDYEQYF. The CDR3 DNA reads TGTGCCAGCAGTCCCGCCCCGTGGACTTTTGACTACGAGCAGTACTTC.

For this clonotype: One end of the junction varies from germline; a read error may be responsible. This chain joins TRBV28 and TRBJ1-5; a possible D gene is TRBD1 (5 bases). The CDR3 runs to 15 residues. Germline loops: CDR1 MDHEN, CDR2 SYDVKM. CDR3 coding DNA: TGTACCAGCAGTCCGAGGGGCCTTAGCAATCAGCCCCAGCATTTT. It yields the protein CTSSPRGLSNQPQHF.

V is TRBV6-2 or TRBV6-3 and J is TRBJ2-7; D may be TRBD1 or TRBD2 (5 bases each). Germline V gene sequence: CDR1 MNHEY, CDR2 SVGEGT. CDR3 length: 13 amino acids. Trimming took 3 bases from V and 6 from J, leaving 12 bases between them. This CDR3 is CASSYEQAGEQYF. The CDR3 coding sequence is TGTGCCAGCAGTTATGAACAGGCGGGCGAGCAGTACTTC.

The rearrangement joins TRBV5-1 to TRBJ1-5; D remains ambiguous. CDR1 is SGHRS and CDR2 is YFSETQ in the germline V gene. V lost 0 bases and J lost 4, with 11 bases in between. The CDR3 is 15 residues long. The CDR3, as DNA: TGCGCCAGCAGCTTGGGGGGTACAGCTAATCAGCCCCAGCATTTT. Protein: CASSLGGTANQPQHF.

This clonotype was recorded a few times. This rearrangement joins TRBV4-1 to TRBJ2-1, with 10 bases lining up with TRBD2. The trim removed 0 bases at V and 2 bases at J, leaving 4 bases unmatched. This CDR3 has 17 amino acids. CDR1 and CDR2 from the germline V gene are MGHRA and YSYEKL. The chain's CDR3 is CASSQESGRAAYNEQFF. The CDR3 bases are TGCGCCAGCAGCCAAGAGAGCGGGAGGGCCGCCTACAATGAGCAGTTCTTC.

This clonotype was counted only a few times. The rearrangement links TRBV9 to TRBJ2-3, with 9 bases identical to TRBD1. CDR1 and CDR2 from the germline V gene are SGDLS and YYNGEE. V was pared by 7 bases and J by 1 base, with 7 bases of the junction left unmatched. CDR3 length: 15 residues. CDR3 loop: CASGRTGARTDTQYF. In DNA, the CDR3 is TGTGCCAGCGGGAGGACAGGGGCCCGCACAGATACGCAGTATTTT. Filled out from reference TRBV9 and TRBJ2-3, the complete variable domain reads DSGVTQTPKHLITATGQRVTLRCSPRSGDLSVYWYQQSLDQGLQFLIQYYNGEERAKGNILERFSAQQFPDLHSELNLSSLELGDSALYFCASGRTGARTDTQYFGPGTRLTVL.

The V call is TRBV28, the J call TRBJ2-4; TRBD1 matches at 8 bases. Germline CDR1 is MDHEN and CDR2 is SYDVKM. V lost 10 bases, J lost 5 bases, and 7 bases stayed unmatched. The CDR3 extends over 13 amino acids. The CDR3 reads CATKTGAQNIQYF. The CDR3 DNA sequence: TGTGCCACAAAGACAGGGGCGCAAAACATTCAGTACTTC.